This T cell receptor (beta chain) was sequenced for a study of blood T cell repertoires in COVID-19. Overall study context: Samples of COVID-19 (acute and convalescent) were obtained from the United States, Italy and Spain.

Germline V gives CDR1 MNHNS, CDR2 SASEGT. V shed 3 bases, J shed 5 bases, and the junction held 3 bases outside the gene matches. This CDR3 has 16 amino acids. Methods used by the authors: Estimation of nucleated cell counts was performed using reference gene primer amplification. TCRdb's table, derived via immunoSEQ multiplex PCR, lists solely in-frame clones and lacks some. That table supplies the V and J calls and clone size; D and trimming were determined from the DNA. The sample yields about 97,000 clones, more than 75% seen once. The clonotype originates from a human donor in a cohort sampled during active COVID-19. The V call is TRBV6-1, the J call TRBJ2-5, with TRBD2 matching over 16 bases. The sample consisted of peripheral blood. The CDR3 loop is CASSEGLAGGLETQYF. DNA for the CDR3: TGTGCCAGCAGTGAGGGACTAGCGGGAGGGTTGGAGACCCAGTACTTC.